This TCR beta chain was sequenced during a study of preoperative IRX-2 immunotherapy in early breast cancer. The CDR3 length is 15 residues. Trimming took 5 bases from V and 4 from J, leaving 17 bases between them. CDR1 SGHAT and CDR2 FQNNGV come from the germline V gene. Specified treatment: preoperative locoregional IRX-2 cytokine immunotherapy. Samples came from a phase Ib trial of preoperative locoregional IRX-2 cytokine immunotherapy. TCRdb's table, derived via immunoSEQ multiplex PCR, lists solely in-frame clones and lacks some. The sample includes around 13,000 clones, roughly 93% of them seen just once.

This sample was obtained from a patient treated with IRX-2 immunotherapy. The chain uses TRBV11-2 and TRBJ1-2; D possibly corresponds to TRBD1 (5 bases). This receptor was identified in a human donor with breast cancer. CDR3 in DNA: TGTGCCAGCAGCCCCCTGGCAGGGTCGGGCTATGGCTACACCTTC. Residues: CASSPLAGSGYGYTF. Together with reference TRBV11-2 and TRBJ1-2, the CDR3 gives the full variable domain: EAGVAQSPRYKIIEKRQSVAFWCNPISGHATLYWYQQILGQGPKLLIQFQNNGVVDDSQLPKDRFSAERLKGVDSTLKIQPAKLEDSAVYLCASSPLAGSGYGYTFGSGTRLTVV.